These 20 T cell receptor beta chains were all obtained from the same sample, sequenced in a study of blood T cell repertoires in COVID-19. Clones were read by immunoSEQ multiplex PCR, and TCRdb kept only the in-frame ones, dropping some. The table lists about 99,000 clones, roughly 88% of them singletons, with about 3.5% in the top ten. Sequenced sample: peripheral blood. All receptors come from a human donor in a cohort sampled during active COVID-19.

V gene TRBV25-1 combines with J gene TRBJ2-1, with D possibly matching TRBD2 (6 bases). The CDR3 is 12 residues long. Germline V CDR1 and CDR2: MGHDK, SYGVNS. Trimming shortened V by 11 bases and J by 6 bases, and 14 bases separated the two germline ends. The DNA of the CDR3 is TGTGCCTACCGGGGGAGTAGCAATGAGCAGTTCTTC. Amino acid sequence: CAYRGSSNEQFF.

This chain joins TRBV30 and TRBJ2-6; D not resolved. Deletions cut 7 bases from V and 1 base from J, with 8 bases between. The CDR3 runs to 13 residues. Germline V gene data show CDR1 as GTSNPN and CDR2 as SVGIG (reference sequence). The CDR3 loop reads CALKSSGANVLTF. The DNA of the CDR3 is TGTGCCTTAAAATCGTCTGGGGCCAACGTCCTGACTTTC.

In its sample, this clone was seen a few times. The sample holds other DNA sequences that translate to the same CDR3. The gene calls are TRBV28 and TRBJ2-3; a weak D match, TRBD2 (5 bases). CDR3 length: 14 residues. Germline loops: CDR1 MDHEN, CDR2 SYDVKM. Trimming took 3 bases from V and 3 from J, leaving 10 bases between them. The CDR3, as DNA: TGTGCCAGCAGTTTTCTCTCGGGGACAGATACGCAGTATTTT. Its protein is CASSFLSGTDTQYF.

Only a few counts were recorded for this clone. One end of the junction is discordant with germline, which a read error may explain. The V gene is TRBV7-6, the J gene TRBJ1-6, with 9 nucleotides matching TRBD1. The CDR3 sequence is 17 residues long. The V gene's germline CDR1 is SGHVS and CDR2 FNYEAQ. The CDR3 sequence: CASSLATDRGYNSPLHF. The CDR3 DNA follows: TGTGCCAGCAGCCTAGCTACGGACAGGGGATATAATTCACCCCTCCACTTT.

This chain uses TRBV10-1 with TRBJ1-1, with a possible D match to TRBD1 (5 bases). Germline V gene data show CDR1 as WNHNN and CDR2 as SYGVQD (reference sequence). The ends were cut back, 3 bases at V and 8 bases at J, with 7 bases in the middle. This CDR3 has 11 residues. The CDR3 loop is CASSDGGEAFF. The CDR3 DNA follows: TGCGCCAGCAGTGACGGGGGGGAAGCTTTCTTT.

This chain connects TRBV7-9 to TRBJ2-3; TRBD2 agrees at 9 bases. CDR1 and CDR2 (germline): SEHNR, FQNEAQ (reference sequence). The V gene end was trimmed by 5 bases and the J gene end by 10 bases; junction bases not matched to a gene: 4. The CDR3 has 12 amino acids. In DNA form, the CDR3 reads TGTGCCAGCAGCCTTAGCGGGGGAGCGCAGTATTTT. Residues: CASSLSGGAQYF.

The J gene is TRBJ1-2, the V gene TRBV24-1; D uncertain. V lost 6 bases and J lost 4, with 11 bases in between. The CDR3 sequence is 13 residues long. Per germline, CDR1 KGHDR and CDR2 SFDVKD. The CDR3 reads CATSSGVGYGYTF. In DNA, the CDR3 is TGTGCCACCAGTTCCGGAGTGGGCTATGGCTACACCTTC.

In its sample, this clone was seen a few times. The chain employs TRBV24-1 and TRBJ1-1; D is ambiguous. CDR3 size: 17 residues. Germline lookup yields CDR1 KGHDR and CDR2 SFDVKD. Trimming took 1 base from V and 0 from J, leaving 14 bases between them. CDR3 DNA: TGTGCCACCAGTGATTTCCCGTATTCTATTCTGAACACTGAAGCTTTCTTT. This translates into CATSDFPYSILNTEAFF.

The CDR3 coding sequence is TGTGCCAGTAGTGTACAGGGAGATCAGCCCCAGCATTTT. As protein: CASSVQGDQPQHF. The chain recombines TRBV19 with TRBJ1-5; D is possibly TRBD1 (6 bases). Trimming removed 5 bases at V and 5 bases at J, with 10 bases between. CDR1 LNHDA and CDR2 SQIVND come from the germline V gene (reference sequence). The CDR3 spans 13 residues.

This rearrangement joins TRBV28 to TRBJ2-7, with 8 bases identical to TRBD1. V dropped 2 bases and J dropped 3; count of bases not matched to a gene: 9. CDR3 length: 16 residues. Germline V gene lookup returns CDR1 MDHEN and CDR2 SYDVKM. The CDR3 sequence is CASSLPGTGVNYEQYF. The CDR3 nucleotides read TGTGCCAGCAGTTTACCCGGGACAGGAGTTAACTACGAGCAGTACTTC.

The genes are TRBV7-9 and TRBJ2-1; no firm D call. V was cut by 11 bases and J by 3 bases, with 17 bases left in between. CDR1 SEHNR and CDR2 FQNEAQ come from the germline V gene (reference sequence). This CDR3 is 14 amino acids long. The CDR3 sequence: CAPGDSVVYNEQFF. CDR3 coding DNA: TGTGCCCCCGGCGACTCCGTGGTCTACAATGAGCAGTTCTTC.

This chain connects TRBV24-1 to TRBJ2-7; D gene ambiguous. Trimming left V 6 bases short and J 3 bases short, with 17 bases between. CDR1 and CDR2 (germline): KGHDR, SFDVKD. The CDR3 length is 15 residues. As DNA, the CDR3 is TGTGCCACCAGTAATAACAGTCCCCCCAACTACGAGCAGTACTTC. The encoded protein is CATSNNSPPNYEQYF.

The V gene is TRBV4-1, the J gene TRBJ1-1; D unclear. V lost 3 bases and J lost 1, with 15 bases in between. The germline CDR1 and CDR2 sequences are MGHRA and YSYEKL. The CDR3 consists of 16 residues. The CDR3 loop is CASSHALRAGNTEAFF. CDR3 sequence (DNA): TGCGCCAGCAGCCATGCTTTAAGGGCGGGGAACACTGAAGCTTTCTTT.

This chain uses TRBV28 with TRBJ1-2; TRBD1 is a possible D gene (5 bases). This CDR3 contains 15 residues. The germline CDR1 and CDR2 sequences are MDHEN and SYDVKM. The V end was cut by 4 bases, the J end by 4 bases, with 16 bases between. Here the CDR3 DNA reads TGTGCCAGCAGTTATTCCCCAGGGCCCCCCTATGGCTACACCTTC. This translates into CASSYSPGPPYGYTF.

The chain links TRBV5-1 to TRBJ2-7, with TRBD2 as a possible D gene (6 bases). The V gene lost 3 bases and the J gene lost 0 bases, with 10 bases spanning the gap. Germline CDR1 reads SGHRS; CDR2 reads YFSETQ. This CDR3 is built from 14 residues. Here the CDR3 DNA reads TGCGCCAGCAGCTGGAGCGGGCACTCCTACGAGCAGTACTTC. It encodes CASSWSGHSYEQYF.

CDR3 DNA: TGTGCCAGCAGTTTGGGGAGTCCCTACGAGCAGTACTTC. This sequence encodes CASSLGSPYEQYF. The chain joins TRBV12-3 or TRBV12-4 to TRBJ2-7, with D perhaps matching TRBD2 (5 bases). The V and J ends lost 3 bases and 2 bases respectively, with 8 bases between them. This CDR3 is 13 amino acids long.

The gene calls are TRBV7-2 and TRBJ1-5; the match to TRBD1 covers 9 bases. With 3 bases clipped from V and 7 bases from J, the junction kept 4 bases outside the gene matches. The CDR3 runs 14 residues. The germline gives CDR1 SGHTA, CDR2 FQGNSA. The CDR3 nucleotides read TGTGCCAGCAGCTTCCGACAGGGGGAGCAGCCCCAGCATTTT. Amino acid sequence: CASSFRQGEQPQHF.

This clone was seen a single time. The chain is built from TRBV21-1 and TRBJ2-7; the table's D call, TRBD1, has no DNA check behind it. TRBV21-1 is tagged as a pseudogene. There are 19 residues in the CDR3. CDR3 protein: CASSKAPTDRLLTCSEQYF. In DNA, the CDR3 is TGTGCCAGCAGCAAAGCGCCTACCGACAGACTCCTAACCTGCTCCGAGCAGTACTTC.

J is TRBJ2-3 and V is TRBV28; a possible D gene is TRBD2 (5 bases). With 5 bases removed from V and 0 bases from J, the gap between germline ends came to 15 bases. CDR3 length: 16 amino acids. CDR1 is MDHEN and CDR2 is SYDVKM in the germline V gene. CDR3: CASSRGLASSTDTQYF. DNA for the CDR3: TGTGCCAGCAGTAGAGGACTCGCGTCTAGCACAGATACGCAGTATTTT.

The count of this clone is one. This chain joins TRBV6-2 or TRBV6-3 and TRBJ1-2; 7 bases align to TRBD1. The trim removed 2 bases at V and 5 bases at J, leaving 8 bases unmatched. Germline V gene data show CDR1 as MNHEY and CDR2 as SVGEGT. The CDR3 loop spans 15 amino acids. CDR3 in amino acids: CASSYLGQVGYGYTF. The CDR3 region has the DNA TGTGCCAGCAGTTACCTTGGACAGGTCGGGTATGGCTACACCTTC.